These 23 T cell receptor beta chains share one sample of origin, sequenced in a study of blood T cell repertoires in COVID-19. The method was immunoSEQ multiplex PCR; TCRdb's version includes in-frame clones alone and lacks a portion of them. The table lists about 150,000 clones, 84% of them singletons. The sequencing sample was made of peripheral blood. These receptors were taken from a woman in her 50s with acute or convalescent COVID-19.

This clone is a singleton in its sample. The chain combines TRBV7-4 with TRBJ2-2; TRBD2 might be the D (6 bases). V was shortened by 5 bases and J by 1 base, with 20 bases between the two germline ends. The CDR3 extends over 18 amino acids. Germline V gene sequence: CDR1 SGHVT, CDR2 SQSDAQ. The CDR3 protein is CASSHVQDTSLNTGELFF. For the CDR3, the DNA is TGTGCCAGCAGCCACGTACAGGATACTAGCTTGAACACCGGGGAGCTGTTTTTT.

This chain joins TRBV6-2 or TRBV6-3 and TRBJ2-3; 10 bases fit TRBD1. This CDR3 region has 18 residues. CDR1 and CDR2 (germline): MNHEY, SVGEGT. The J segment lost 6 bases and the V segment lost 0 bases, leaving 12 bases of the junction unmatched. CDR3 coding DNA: TGTGCCAGCAGTTACTCCGGGACAGGGGCTTCGAGAAGGGATACGCAGTATTTT. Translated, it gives CASSYSGTGASRRDTQYF.

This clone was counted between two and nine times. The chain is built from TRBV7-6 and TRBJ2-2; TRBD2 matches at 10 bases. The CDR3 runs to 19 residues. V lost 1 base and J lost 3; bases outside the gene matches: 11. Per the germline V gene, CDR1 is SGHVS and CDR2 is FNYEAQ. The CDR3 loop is CASSLVHPRAGGDTGELFF. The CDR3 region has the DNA TGTGCCAGCAGCTTAGTTCACCCGAGAGCGGGGGGGGACACCGGGGAGCTGTTTTTT.

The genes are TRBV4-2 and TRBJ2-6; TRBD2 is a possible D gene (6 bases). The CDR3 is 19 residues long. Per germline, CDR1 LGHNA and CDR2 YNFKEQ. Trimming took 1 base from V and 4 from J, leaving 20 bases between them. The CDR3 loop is CASSQVHSRGGAGANVLTF. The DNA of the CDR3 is TGTGCCAGCAGCCAAGTCCATTCCCGCGGCGGGGCCGGGGCCAACGTCCTGACTTTC.

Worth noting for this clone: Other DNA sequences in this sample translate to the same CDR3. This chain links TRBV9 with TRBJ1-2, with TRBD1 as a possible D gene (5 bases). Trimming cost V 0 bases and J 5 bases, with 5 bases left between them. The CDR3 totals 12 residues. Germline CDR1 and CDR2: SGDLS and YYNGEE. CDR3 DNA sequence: TGTGCCAGCAGCGTAGCAGGGTATGGCTACACCTTC. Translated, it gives CASSVAGYGYTF.

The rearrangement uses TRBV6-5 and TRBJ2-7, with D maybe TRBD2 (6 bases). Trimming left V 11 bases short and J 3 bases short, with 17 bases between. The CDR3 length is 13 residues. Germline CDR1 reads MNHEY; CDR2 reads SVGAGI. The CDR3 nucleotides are TGTGCCGCCTACGCCCGGGAGCTCTACGAGCAGTACTTC. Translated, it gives CAAYARELYEQYF.

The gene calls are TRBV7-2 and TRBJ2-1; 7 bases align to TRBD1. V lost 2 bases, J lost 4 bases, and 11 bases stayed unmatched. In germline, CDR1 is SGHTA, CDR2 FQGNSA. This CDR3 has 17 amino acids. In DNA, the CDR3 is TGTGCCAGCAGCTTAATGCCGGGGACAGCCGGGTACAATGAGCAGTTCTTC. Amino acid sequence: CASSLMPGTAGYNEQFF.

The CDR3 loop reads CASSQDLGLPGNYGYTF. CDR3 DNA sequence: TGTGCCAGCAGCCAAGATCTTGGGCTTCCCGGCAATTATGGCTACACCTTC. The gene calls are TRBV4-2 and TRBJ1-2; D is uncertain. V lost 0 bases, J lost 5 bases, and 19 bases lay in between. CDR3 length equals 17 residues. Per the germline V gene, CDR1 is LGHNA and CDR2 is YNFKEQ.

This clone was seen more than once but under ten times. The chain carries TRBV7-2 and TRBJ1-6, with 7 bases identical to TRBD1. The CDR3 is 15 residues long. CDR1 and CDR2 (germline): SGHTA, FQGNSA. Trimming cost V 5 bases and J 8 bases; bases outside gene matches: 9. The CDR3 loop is CASSPRQGRYSPLHF. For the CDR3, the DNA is TGTGCCAGCAGCCCACGACAGGGAAGGTATTCACCCCTCCACTTT.

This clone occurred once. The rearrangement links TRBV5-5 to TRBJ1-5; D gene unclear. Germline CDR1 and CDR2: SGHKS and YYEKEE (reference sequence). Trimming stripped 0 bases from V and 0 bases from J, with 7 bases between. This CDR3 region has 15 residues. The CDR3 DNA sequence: TGTGCCAGCAGCTTGGCCTTACATAGCAATCAGCCCCAGCATTTT. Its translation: CASSLALHSNQPQHF.

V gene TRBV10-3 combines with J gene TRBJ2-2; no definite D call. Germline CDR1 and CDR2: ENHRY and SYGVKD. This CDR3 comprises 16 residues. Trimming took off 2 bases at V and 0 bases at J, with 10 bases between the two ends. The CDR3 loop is CAISEELNPNTGELFF. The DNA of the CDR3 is TGTGCCATCAGTGAGGAACTAAATCCGAACACCGGGGAGCTGTTTTTT.

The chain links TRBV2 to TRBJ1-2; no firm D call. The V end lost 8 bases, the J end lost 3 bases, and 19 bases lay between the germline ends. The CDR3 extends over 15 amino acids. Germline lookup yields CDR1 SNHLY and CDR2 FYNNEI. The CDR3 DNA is TGTGCCAGCCGGGGATCCTTATCATGGGACTATGGCTACACCTTC. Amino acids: CASRGSLSWDYGYTF.

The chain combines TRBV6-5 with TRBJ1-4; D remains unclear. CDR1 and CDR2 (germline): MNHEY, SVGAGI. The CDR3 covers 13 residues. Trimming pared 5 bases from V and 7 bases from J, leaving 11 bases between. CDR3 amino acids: CASSSHGIEKLFF. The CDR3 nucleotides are TGTGCCAGCAGTAGTCACGGGATTGAAAAACTGTTTTTT.

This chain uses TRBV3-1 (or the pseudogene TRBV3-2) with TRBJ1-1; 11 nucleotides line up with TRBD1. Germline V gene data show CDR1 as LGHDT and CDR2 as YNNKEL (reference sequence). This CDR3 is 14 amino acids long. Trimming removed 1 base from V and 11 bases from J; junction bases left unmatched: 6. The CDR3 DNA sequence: TGTGCCAGCAGCCAAGCGGGGACAGGGGGAGAGGCTTTCTTT. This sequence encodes CASSQAGTGGEAFF.

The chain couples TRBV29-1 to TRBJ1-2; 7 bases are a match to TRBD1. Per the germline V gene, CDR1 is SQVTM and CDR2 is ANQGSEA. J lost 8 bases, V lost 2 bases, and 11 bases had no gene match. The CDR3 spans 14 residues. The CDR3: CSVERGQGVLGYTF. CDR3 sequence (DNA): TGCAGCGTTGAAAGGGGTCAGGGGGTTCTCGGCTACACCTTC.

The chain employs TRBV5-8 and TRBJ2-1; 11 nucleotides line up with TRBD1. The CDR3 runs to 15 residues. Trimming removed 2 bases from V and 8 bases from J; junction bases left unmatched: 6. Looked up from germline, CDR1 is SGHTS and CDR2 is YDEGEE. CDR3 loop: CASSFWTGGRDEQFF. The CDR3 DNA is TGTGCCAGCAGCTTTTGGACAGGGGGCAGAGATGAGCAGTTCTTC.

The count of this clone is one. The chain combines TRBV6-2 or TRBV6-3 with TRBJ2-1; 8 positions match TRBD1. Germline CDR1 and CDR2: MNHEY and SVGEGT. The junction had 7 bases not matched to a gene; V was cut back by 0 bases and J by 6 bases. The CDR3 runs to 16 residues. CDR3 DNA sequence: TGTGCCAGCAGTTACTCGAAGGACAGGGTTGGCAATGAGCAGTTCTTC. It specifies CASSYSKDRVGNEQFF.

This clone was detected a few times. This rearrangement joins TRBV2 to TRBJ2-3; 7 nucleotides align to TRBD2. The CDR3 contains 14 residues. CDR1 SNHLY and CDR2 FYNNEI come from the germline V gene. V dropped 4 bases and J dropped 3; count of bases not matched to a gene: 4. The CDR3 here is CASSAGLDTDTQYF. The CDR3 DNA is TGTGCCAGCAGTGCTGGACTAGATACAGATACGCAGTATTTT.

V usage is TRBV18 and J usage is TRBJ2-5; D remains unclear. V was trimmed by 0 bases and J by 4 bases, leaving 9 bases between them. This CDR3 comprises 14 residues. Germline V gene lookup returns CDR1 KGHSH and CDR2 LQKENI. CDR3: CASSPPEIPETQYF. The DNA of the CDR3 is TGTGCCAGCTCACCACCTGAGATCCCAGAGACCCAGTACTTC.

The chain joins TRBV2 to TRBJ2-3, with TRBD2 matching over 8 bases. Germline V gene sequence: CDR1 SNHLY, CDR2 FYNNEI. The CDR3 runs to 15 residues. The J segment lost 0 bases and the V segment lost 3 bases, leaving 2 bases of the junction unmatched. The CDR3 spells CASSDRGGSTDTQYF. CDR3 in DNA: TGTGCCAGCAGTGATCGGGGGGGGAGCACAGATACGCAGTATTTT.

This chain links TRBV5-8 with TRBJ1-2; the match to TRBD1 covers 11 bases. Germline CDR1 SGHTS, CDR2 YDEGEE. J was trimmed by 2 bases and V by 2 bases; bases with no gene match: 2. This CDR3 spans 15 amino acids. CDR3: CASSFRTGGNYGYTF. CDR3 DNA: TGTGCCAGCAGCTTTCGGACAGGGGGCAACTATGGCTACACCTTC.

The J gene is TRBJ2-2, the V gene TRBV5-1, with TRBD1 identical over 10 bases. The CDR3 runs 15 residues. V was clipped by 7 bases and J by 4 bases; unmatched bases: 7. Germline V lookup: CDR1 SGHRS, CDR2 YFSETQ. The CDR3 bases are TGCGCCAGCGGGGACAGGGGAGGCAGCACCGGGGAGCTGTTTTTT. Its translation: CASGDRGGSTGELFF. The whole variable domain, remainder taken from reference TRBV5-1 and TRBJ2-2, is KAGVTQTPRYLIKTRGQQVTLSCSPISGHRSVSWYQQTPGQGLQFLFEYFSETQRNKGNFPGRFSGRQFSNSRSEMNVSTLELGDSALYLCASGDRGGSTGELFFGEGSRLTVL.

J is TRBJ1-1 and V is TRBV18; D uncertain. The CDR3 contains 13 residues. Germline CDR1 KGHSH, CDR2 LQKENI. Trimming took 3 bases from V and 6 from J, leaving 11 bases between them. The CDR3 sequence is CASSPGGSPEAFF. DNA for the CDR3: TGTGCCAGCTCACCCGGCGGGTCGCCTGAAGCTTTCTTT.